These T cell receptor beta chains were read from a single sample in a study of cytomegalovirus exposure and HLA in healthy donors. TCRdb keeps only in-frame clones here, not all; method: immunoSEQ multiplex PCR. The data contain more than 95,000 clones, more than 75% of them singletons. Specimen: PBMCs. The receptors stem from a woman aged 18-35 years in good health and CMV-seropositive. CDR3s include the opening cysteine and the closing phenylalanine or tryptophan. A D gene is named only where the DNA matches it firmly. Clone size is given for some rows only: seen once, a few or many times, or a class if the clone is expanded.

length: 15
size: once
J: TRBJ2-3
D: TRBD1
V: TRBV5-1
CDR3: CASSPGQGSQTTQYF
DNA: TGCGCCAGCAGCCCTGGACAGGGAAGCCAAACAACGCAGTATTTT

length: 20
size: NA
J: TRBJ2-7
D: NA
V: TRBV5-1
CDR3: CASSLTLTATIRPSTYEQYF
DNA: TGCGCCAGCAGCTTGACCCTGACAGCCACGATCCGGCCTTCAACCTACGAGCAGTACTTC

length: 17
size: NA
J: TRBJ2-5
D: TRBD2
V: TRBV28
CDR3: CASSLWGAGGFQETQYF
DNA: TGTGCCAGCAGTTTATGGGGCGCGGGGGGATTCCAAGAGACCCAGTACTTC

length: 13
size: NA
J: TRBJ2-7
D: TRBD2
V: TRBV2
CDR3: CASKRENLDEQYF
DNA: TGTGCCAGCAAGCGGGAAAATTTGGACGAGCAGTACTTC

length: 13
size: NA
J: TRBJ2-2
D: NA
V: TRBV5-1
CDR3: CASSRDTDRELFF
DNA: TGCGCCAGCAGCCGGGACACCGACCGGGAGCTGTTTTTT

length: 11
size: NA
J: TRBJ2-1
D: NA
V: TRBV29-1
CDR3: CSVPTYNEQFF
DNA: TGCAGCGTTCCCACTTACAATGAGCAGTTCTTC

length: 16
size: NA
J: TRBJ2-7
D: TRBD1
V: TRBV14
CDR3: CASSQSPGQGTYEQYF
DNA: TGTGCCAGCAGCCAAAGCCCGGGACAGGGGACCTACGAGCAGTACTTC

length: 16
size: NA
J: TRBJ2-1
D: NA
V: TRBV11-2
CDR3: CASSHSSEGSYNEQFF
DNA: TGTGCCAGCAGCCACTCTAGCGAAGGCTCCTACAATGAGCAGTTCTTC

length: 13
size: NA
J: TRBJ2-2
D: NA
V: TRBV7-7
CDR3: CASSPGEPGELFF
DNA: TGTGCCAGCAGCCCGGGGGAACCCGGGGAGCTGTTTTTT

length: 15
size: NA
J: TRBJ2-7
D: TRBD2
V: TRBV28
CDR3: CASSSLAGGAYEQYF
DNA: TGTGCCAGCAGCTCCTTAGCGGGAGGAGCGTACGAGCAGTACTTC

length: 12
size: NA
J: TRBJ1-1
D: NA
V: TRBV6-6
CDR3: CASHARGTEAFF
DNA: TGTGCCAGCCATGCCCGAGGCACTGAAGCTTTCTTT

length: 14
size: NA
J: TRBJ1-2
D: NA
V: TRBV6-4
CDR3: CASSKLTVPQGYTF
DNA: TGTGCCAGCAGTAAACTTACAGTTCCCCAGGGCTACACCTTC

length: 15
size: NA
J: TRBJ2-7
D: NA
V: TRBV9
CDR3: CASSVGTASSYEQYF
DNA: TGTGCCAGCAGCGTAGGGACAGCGAGCTCCTACGAGCAGTACTTC

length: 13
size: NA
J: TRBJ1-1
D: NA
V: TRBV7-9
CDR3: CASTEQGNTEAFF
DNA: TGTGCCAGCACCGAACAGGGAAACACTGAAGCTTTCTTT

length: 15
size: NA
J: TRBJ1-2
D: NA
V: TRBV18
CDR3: CASSPPRRRVDGYTF
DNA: TGTGCCAGCTCACCGCCCAGGCGCCGTGTCGATGGCTACACCTTC

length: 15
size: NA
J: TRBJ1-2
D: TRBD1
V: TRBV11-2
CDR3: CASSLDRGRVYGYTF
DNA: TGTGCCAGCAGCTTAGACAGGGGGCGCGTCTATGGCTACACCTTC

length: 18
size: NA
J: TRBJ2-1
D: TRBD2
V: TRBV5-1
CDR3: CASSPDSGLAVGANEQFF
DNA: TGCGCCAGCAGCCCCGACTCGGGACTAGCGGTGGGGGCCAATGAGCAGTTCTTC